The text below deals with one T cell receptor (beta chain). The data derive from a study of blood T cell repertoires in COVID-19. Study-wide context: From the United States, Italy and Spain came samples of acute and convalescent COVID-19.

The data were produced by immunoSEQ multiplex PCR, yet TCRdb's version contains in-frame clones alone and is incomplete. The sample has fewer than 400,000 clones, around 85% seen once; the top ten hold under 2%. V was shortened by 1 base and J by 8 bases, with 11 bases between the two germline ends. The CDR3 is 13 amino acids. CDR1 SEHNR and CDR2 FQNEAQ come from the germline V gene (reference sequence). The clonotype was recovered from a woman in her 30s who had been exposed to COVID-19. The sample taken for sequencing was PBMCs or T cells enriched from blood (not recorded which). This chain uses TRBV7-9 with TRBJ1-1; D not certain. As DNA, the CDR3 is TGTGCCAGCAGCTTAGATGCTAGGGAGGAAGCTTTCTTT. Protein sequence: CASSLDAREEAFF.